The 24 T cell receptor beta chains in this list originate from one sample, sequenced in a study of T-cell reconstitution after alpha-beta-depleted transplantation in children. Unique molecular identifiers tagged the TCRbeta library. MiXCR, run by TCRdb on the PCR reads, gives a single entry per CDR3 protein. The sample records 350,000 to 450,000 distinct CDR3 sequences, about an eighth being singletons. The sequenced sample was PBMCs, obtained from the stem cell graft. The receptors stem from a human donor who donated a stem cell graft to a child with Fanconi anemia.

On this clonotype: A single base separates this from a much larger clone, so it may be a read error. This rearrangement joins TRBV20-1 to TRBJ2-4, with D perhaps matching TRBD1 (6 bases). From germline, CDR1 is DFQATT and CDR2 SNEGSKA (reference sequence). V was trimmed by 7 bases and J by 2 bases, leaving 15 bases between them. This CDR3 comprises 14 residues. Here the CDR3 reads CSDEGHSTKNIQYF. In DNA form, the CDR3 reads TGCAGTGACGAGGGACACTCGACCAAAAACATTCAGTACTTC.

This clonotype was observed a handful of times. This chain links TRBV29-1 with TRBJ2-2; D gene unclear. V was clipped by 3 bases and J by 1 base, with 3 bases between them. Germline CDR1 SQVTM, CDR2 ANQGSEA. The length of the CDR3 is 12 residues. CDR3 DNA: TGCAGCGTTGATCGGAACACCGGGGAGCTGTTTTTT. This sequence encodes CSVDRNTGELFF.

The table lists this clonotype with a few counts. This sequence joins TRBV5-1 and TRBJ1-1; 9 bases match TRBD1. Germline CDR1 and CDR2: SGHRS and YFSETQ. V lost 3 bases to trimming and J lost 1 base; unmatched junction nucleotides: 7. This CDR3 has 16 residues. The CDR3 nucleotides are TGCGCCAGCAGCTCTGGGACAGGGAAAGGGAACACTGAAGCTTTCTTT. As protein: CASSSGTGKGNTEAFF.

CDR3 sequence reads: CASSLNHLDGYTF. The DNA of the CDR3 is TGTGCCAGCAGTTTGAACCACCTAGATGGCTACACCTTC. The chain carries TRBV12-3 or TRBV12-4 and TRBJ1-2; D uncertain. Trimming removed 3 bases from V and 6 bases from J, with 11 bases in between. CDR3 length: 13 residues.

The CDR3, as DNA: TGCGCCAGCAGCCTTAGCGGGGGAACCCCCTACAATGAGCAGTTCTTC. It is translated as CASSLSGGTPYNEQFF. V and J are TRBV4-3 and TRBJ2-1; TRBD2 aligns across 9 bases. CDR3 length: 16 amino acids. CDR1 LGHNA and CDR2 YSLEER come from the germline V gene. V was clipped by 4 bases and J by 2 bases; unmatched bases: 6.

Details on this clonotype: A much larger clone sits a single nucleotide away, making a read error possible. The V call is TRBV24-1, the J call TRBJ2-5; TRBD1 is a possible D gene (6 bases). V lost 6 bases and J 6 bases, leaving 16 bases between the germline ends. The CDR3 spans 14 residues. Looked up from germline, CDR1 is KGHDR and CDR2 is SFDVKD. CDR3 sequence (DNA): TGTGCCACCAGTAATACCGGACAGAGGAAGACCCAGTACTTC. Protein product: CATSNTGQRKTQYF.

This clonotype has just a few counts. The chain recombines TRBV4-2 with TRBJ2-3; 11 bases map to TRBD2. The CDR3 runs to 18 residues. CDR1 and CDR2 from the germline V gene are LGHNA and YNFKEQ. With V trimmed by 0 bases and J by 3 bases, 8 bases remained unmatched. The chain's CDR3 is CASSQDLAGGPGTDTQYF. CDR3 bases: TGTGCCAGCAGCCAAGACCTAGCGGGGGGCCCCGGTACAGATACGCAGTATTTT.

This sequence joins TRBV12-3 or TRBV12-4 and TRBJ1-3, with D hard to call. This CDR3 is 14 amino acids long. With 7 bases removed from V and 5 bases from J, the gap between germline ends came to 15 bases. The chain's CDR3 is CASTPSSLRNTIYF. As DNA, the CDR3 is TGTGCCAGCACCCCGTCGTCTCTTAGAAACACCATATATTTT.

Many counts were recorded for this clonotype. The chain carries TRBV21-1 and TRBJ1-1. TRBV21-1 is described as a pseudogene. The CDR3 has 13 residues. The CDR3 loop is CASSRRAPREAFF. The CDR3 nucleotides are TGTGCCAGCAGCAGACGGGCCCCCCGGGAAGCTTTCTTT.

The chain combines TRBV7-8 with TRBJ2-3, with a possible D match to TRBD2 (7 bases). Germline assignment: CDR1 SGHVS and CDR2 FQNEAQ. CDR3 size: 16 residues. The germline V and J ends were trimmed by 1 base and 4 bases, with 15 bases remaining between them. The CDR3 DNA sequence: TGTGCCAGCAGCTTAGTCGGGGGGCAGACCGCAGATACGCAGTATTTT. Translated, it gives CASSLVGGQTADTQYF.

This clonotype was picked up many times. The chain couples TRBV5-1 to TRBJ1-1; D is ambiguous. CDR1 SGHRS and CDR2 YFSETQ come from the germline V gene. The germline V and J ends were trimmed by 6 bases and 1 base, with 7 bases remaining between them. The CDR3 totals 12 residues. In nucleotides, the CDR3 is TGCGCCAGCAATGAACCGAACACTGAAGCTTTCTTT. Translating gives CASNEPNTEAFF.

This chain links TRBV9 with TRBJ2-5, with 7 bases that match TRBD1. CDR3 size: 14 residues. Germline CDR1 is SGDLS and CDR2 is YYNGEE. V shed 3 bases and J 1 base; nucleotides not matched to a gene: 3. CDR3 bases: TGTGCCAGCAGCGAGGGGACAGCCCAAGAGACCCAGTACTTC. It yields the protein CASSEGTAQETQYF.

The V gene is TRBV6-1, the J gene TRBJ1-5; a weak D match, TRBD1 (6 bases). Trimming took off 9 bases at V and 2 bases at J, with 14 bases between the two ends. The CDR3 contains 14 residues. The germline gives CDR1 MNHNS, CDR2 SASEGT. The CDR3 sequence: CASVQGSGNQPQHF. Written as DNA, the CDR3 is TGTGCCAGTGTTCAGGGGTCAGGCAATCAGCCCCAGCATTTT.

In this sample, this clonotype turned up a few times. CDR3 nucleotide sequence: TGTGCCACCGGCTTAGGGGGACAGGTCAATGAGCAGTTCTTC. It encodes CATGLGGQVNEQFF. The chain has TRBV15 and TRBJ2-1; 8 positions match TRBD1. CDR1 is LNHNV, CDR2 YYDKDF, per germline (reference sequence). V shed 8 bases, J shed 6 bases, and the junction held 9 bases outside the gene matches. The CDR3 covers 14 residues. Together with reference TRBV15 and TRBJ2-1, the CDR3 gives the full variable domain: DAMVIQNPRYQVTQFGKPVTLSCSQTLNHNVMYWYQQKSSQAPKLLFHYYDKDFNNEADTPDNFQSRRPNTSFCFLDIRSPGLGDTAMYLCATGLGGQVNEQFFGPGTRLTVL.

The DNA of the CDR3 is TGTGCCAGCACGATCCGAGGGGGACTGAGCTACGAGCAGTACTTC. Translating it yields CASTIRGGLSYEQYF. The chain employs TRBV27 and TRBJ2-7, with D perhaps being TRBD1 or TRBD2 (6 bases each). Trimming took off 7 bases at V and 3 bases at J, with 19 bases between the two ends. The CDR3 length is 15 residues. Germline loops: CDR1 MNHEY, CDR2 SMNVEV (reference sequence).

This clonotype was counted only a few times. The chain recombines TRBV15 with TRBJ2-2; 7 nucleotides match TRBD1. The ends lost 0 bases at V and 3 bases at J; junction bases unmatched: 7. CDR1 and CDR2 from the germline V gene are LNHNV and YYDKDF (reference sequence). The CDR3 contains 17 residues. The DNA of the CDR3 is TGTGCCACCAGCAGAGATTACGGGACAGAGCACACCGGGGAGCTGTTTTTT. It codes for CATSRDYGTEHTGELFF.

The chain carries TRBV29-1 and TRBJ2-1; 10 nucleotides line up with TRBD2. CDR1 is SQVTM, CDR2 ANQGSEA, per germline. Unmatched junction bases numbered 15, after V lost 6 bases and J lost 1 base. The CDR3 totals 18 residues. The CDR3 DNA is TGCAGCGTCCCCCGGGAGCGGGGGGGGAGGTTTTCCTACAATGAGCAGTTCTTC. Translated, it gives CSVPRERGGRFSYNEQFF.

Here the CDR3 DNA reads TGTGCCACCAGTGATTCGCGGATGAACACCGGGGAGCTGTTTTTT. Amino acid sequence: CATSDSRMNTGELFF. The J gene is TRBJ2-2, the V gene TRBV24-1; D is unclear. This CDR3 contains 15 residues. Trimming cost V 2 bases and J 1 base, with 7 bases left between them. Germline V gene lookup returns CDR1 KGHDR and CDR2 SFDVKD.

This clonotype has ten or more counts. CDR3 nucleotides: TGCGCCAGCAGCTCGGGAACACCCCAAGAGACCCAGTACTTC. Its translation: CASSSGTPQETQYF. This chain links TRBV5-1 with TRBJ2-5, with D perhaps matching TRBD2 (5 bases). From germline, CDR1 is SGHRS and CDR2 YFSETQ. The ends were cut back, 3 bases at V and 1 base at J, with 10 bases in the middle. The CDR3 is 14 amino acids.

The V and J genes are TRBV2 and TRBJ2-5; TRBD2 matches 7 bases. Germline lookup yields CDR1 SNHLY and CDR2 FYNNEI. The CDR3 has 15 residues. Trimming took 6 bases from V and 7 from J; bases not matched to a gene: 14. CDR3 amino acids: CASRGGVGGEGTQYF. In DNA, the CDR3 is TGTGCCAGCAGGGGCGGAGTTGGCGGGGAGGGGACCCAGTACTTC.

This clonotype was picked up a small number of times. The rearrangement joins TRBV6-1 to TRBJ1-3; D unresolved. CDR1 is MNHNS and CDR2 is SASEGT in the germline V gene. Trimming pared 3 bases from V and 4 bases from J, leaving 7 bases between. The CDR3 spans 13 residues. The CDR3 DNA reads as TGTGCCAGCAGTGAGCAAGTAGGAAACACCATATATTTT. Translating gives CASSEQVGNTIYF.

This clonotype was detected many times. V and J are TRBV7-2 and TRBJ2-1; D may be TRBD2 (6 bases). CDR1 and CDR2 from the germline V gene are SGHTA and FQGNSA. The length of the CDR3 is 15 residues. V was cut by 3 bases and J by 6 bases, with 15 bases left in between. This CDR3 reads CASSFEARRGNEQFF. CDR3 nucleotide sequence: TGTGCCAGCAGCTTCGAGGCCCGGCGGGGCAATGAGCAGTTCTTC.

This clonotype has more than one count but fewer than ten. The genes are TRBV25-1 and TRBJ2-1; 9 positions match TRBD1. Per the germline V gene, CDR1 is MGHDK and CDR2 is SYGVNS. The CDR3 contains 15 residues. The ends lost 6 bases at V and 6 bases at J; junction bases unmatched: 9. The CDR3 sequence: CASSDRGLPGNEQFF. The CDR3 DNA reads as TGTGCCAGCAGCGACAGGGGGTTGCCTGGCAATGAGCAGTTCTTC.

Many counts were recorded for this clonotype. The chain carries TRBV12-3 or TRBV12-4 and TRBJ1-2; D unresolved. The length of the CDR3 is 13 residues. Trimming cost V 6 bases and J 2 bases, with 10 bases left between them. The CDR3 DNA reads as TGTGCCAGCAGCTTACGGCAGAACTATGGCTACACCTTC. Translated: CASSLRQNYGYTF.